The rows below give T cell receptor beta chains drawn from one sample of a study of PD-1 blockade in mismatch repair-deficient tumors. Clones were sequenced by immunoSEQ multiplex PCR, and TCRdb holds only the in-frame ones, with some missing. The data contain more than 30,000 clones, about 88% of them seen just once; the ten biggest clones take up roughly 3.9%. Sequenced material: peripheral blood, taken roughly 76 weeks after starting pembrolizumab. The receptors were sampled from an adult with mismatch repair-deficient cancer. CDR3s include the opening cysteine and the closing phenylalanine or tryptophan. The D gene is left open where the match is weak. Clone size is not always given. Where it is, it says once, few, many or a class for expanded clones.

V	size	J	D	CDR3	DNA
TRBV19	.	TRBJ2-1	TRBD2	CASSRTSGNSYNEQFF	TGTGCCAGTAGCAGGACTAGCGGGAACTCCTACAATGAGCAGTTCTTC
TRBV5-1	.	TRBJ2-7	.	CASSLAGNEQYF	TGCGCCAGCAGCTTAGCAGGGAACGAGCAGTACTTC
TRBV7-6	.	TRBJ2-3	TRBD2	CASSLVGGGTDTQYF	TGTGCCAGCAGCTTAGTGGGCGGGGGGACAGATACGCAGTATTTT
TRBV7-2	.	TRBJ1-3	.	CASSLEYSGNTIYF	TGTGCCAGCAGCTTAGAATACTCTGGAAACACCATATATTTT
TRBV7-8	.	TRBJ2-1	.	CASSLDSGSYNEQFF	TGTGCCAGCAGCTTAGATAGCGGCTCCTACAATGAGCAGTTCTTC
TRBV10-1	few	TRBJ1-1	.	CASSESLDAEAFF	TGCGCCAGCAGTGAGTCGCTGGATGCTGAAGCTTTCTTT
TRBV5-4	.	TRBJ2-1	TRBD2	CASSTFLAGRPNEQFF	TGTGCCAGCAGCACATTTTTAGCCGGGAGGCCCAATGAGCAGTTCTTC
TRBV5-4	.	TRBJ2-3	.	CASSSGWGRGTDTQYF	TGTGCCAGCAGCTCTGGATGGGGGAGAGGCACAGATACGCAGTATTTT
TRBV27	.	TRBJ2-2	.	CASSLSTGTTGELFF	TGTGCCAGCAGTTTATCGACTGGTACTACCGGGGAGCTGTTTTTT
TRBV7-8	.	TRBJ2-1	.	CASSPYSAVNSYNEQFF	TGTGCCAGCAGCCCATATTCCGCGGTTAACTCCTACAATGAGCAGTTCTTC
TRBV6-1	once	TRBJ2-2	.	CAELDPNTGELFF	TGTGCCGAACTGGACCCAAACACCGGGGAGCTGTTTTTT
TRBV7-3	.	TRBJ2-1	TRBD2	CASSAGLAGDREQFF	TGTGCCAGCAGCGCGGGACTAGCGGGAGATAGAGAGCAGTTCTTC
TRBV11-2	.	TRBJ2-3	TRBD1	CASSLSDRGIWDTQYF	TGTGCCAGCAGCTTAAGTGACAGGGGGATTTGGGATACGCAGTATTTT
TRBV11-2	.	TRBJ2-1	TRBD2	CASSLGIAGSSYNEQFF	TGTGCCAGCAGCTTAGGGATAGCGGGGAGCTCCTACAATGAGCAGTTCTTC
TRBV7-2	.	TRBJ2-1	TRBD2	CASSLDGTSGSVEQFF	TGTGCCAGCAGCTTAGATGGGACTAGCGGGAGTGTTGAGCAGTTCTTC
TRBV19	.	TRBJ1-2	.	CASSLVLSRGYTF	TGTGCCAGTAGCCTGGTTTTGAGTCGTGGCTACACCTTC
TRBV10-1	.	TRBJ2-1	.	CASSTHSGEQFF	TGCGCCAGCAGTACCCATTCCGGTGAGCAGTTCTTC